Listed here are 31 T cell receptor beta chains from one sample, sequenced in a study of OX40 agonist ivuxolimab in advanced cancers. Assay: immunoSEQ multiplex PCR; the TCRdb copy retains only in-frame clones and omits some. The sample has some 76,000 clones, 85% to 95% seen once. The input for sequencing was CD4+ or CD8+ T cells sorted from blood, taken in a trial of the OX40 agonist ivuxolimab. The source of these receptors is an adult with an advanced solid tumor such as melanoma, head and neck, liver or kidney cancer.

The chain combines TRBV29-1 with TRBJ2-2; a weak D match, TRBD2 (5 bases). The CDR3 has 12 residues. Germline CDR1 reads SQVTM; CDR2 reads ANQGSEA. Trimming removed 6 bases from V and 5 bases from J, with 10 bases in between. The CDR3 loop is CSVAEGTGELFF. CDR3 in DNA: TGCAGCGTGGCCGAGGGAACCGGGGAGCTGTTTTTT.

The J gene is TRBJ2-3, the V gene TRBV6-5; D unclear. Trimming took 4 bases from V and 4 from J, leaving 9 bases between them. This CDR3 contains 13 residues. Looked up from germline, CDR1 is MNHEY and CDR2 is SVGAGI. The CDR3: CASSFVSSDTQYF. The CDR3 DNA sequence: TGTGCCAGCAGTTTCGTTAGTTCAGATACGCAGTATTTT.

V usage is TRBV30 and J usage is TRBJ1-1; D may be TRBD1 (6 bases). Germline lookup yields CDR1 GTSNPN and CDR2 SVGIG (reference sequence). Trimming stripped 2 bases from V and 1 base from J, with 11 bases between. This CDR3 comprises 14 residues. CDR3 sequence: CAWSYGGGNTEAFF. The CDR3, as DNA: TGTGCCTGGAGTTATGGAGGGGGGAACACTGAAGCTTTCTTT.

The chain has TRBV13 and TRBJ2-3; no reliable D call. Germline assignment: CDR1 PRHDT and CDR2 FYEKMQ (reference sequence). Trimming stripped 4 bases from V and 1 base from J, with 9 bases between. The CDR3 is 14 residues long. CDR3 in amino acids: CASSSLLGTDTQYF. DNA of the CDR3: TGTGCCAGCAGCTCGCTTTTGGGCACAGATACGCAGTATTTT.

The chain combines TRBV5-1 with TRBJ1-2; D not certain. Between the trimmed V and J ends, which lost 9 bases and 2 bases, there was a span of 14 bases. Per germline, CDR1 SGHRS and CDR2 YFSETQ. This CDR3 spans 13 amino acids. The CDR3 sequence is CAINPPANYGYTF. The CDR3 nucleotides are TGCGCCATTAACCCACCAGCGAACTATGGCTACACCTTC.

The chain recombines TRBV5-1 with TRBJ2-1; D gene ambiguous. Trimming cost V 0 bases and J 3 bases, with 4 bases left between them. The CDR3 runs to 13 residues. Germline loops: CDR1 SGHRS, CDR2 YFSETQ. The CDR3 here is CASSLAVYNEQFF. The CDR3 nucleotides read TGCGCCAGCAGCTTGGCAGTCTACAATGAGCAGTTCTTC.

Notes on this clone: One end of the junction varies from germline; a read error may be responsible. The sample contains more than one DNA sequence encoding this CDR3. This chain joins TRBV15 and TRBJ2-5, with D maybe TRBD1 (6 bases). CDR3 length equals 16 residues. From germline, CDR1 is LNHNV and CDR2 YYDKDF (reference sequence). This CDR3 is CATSSPKTGEQETQYF. CDR3 bases: TGTGCCACTAGCAGCCCAAAGACAGGCGAGCAAGAGACCCAGTACTTC.

This sequence joins TRBV7-3 and TRBJ1-1, with 8 bases fitting TRBD1. This CDR3 contains 14 residues. Germline V gene sequence: CDR1 SGHTA, CDR2 FQGTGA. J gave up 1 base and V 5 bases, and 3 bases lay outside the gene matches. As DNA, the CDR3 is TGTGCCAGCAGCCCTGGACAGGGGAACACTGAAGCTTTCTTT. It yields the protein CASSPGQGNTEAFF.

The V and J genes are TRBV19 and TRBJ1-2, with 8 bases identical to TRBD1. Unmatched junction bases numbered 14, after V lost 5 bases and J lost 3 bases. Germline V gene data show CDR1 as LNHDA and CDR2 as SQIVND (reference sequence). The CDR3 totals 17 residues. CDR3 region: CASSSRQGAGGDYGYTF. DNA for the CDR3: TGTGCCAGTAGTTCTCGCCAGGGGGCAGGTGGAGACTATGGCTACACCTTC.

The chain uses TRBV19 and TRBJ2-1; 7 bases line up with TRBD2. The CDR3 covers 16 residues. J was trimmed by 6 bases and V by 5 bases; bases with no gene match: 13. Germline CDR1 and CDR2: LNHDA and SQIVND (reference sequence). DNA of the CDR3: TGTGCCAGTAGTCCGACCTCTAGCGGCCCGTTCAATGAGCAGTTCTTC. Protein product: CASSPTSSGPFNEQFF.

The V gene is TRBV7-9, the J gene TRBJ1-2, with a possible D match to TRBD1 (5 bases). The CDR3 sequence is 12 residues long. V was trimmed by 8 bases and J by 3 bases, leaving 10 bases between them. Per germline, CDR1 SEHNR and CDR2 FQNEAQ (reference sequence). DNA of the CDR3: TGTGCCAGCCCAGGGCTGGACTATGGCTACACCTTC. Residues: CASPGLDYGYTF. The whole variable domain, remainder taken from reference TRBV7-9 and TRBJ1-2, is DTGVSQNPRHKITKRGQNVTFRCDPISEHNRLYWYRQTLGQGPEFLTYFQNEAQLEKSRLLSDRFSAERPKGSFSTLEIQRTEQGDSAMYLCASPGLDYGYTFGSGTRLTVV.

The J gene is TRBJ1-3, the V gene TRBV4-1, with D tentatively TRBD1 (5 bases). The CDR3 has 16 residues. Between the trimmed V and J ends, which lost 0 bases and 3 bases, there was a span of 12 bases. The germline CDR1 and CDR2 sequences are MGHRA and YSYEKL. The DNA of the CDR3 is TGCGCCAGCAGCCAAGAGGGGCAGGGAATTGGAAACACCATATATTTT. This encodes CASSQEGQGIGNTIYF.

V gene TRBV9 combines with J gene TRBJ1-1; 7 bases fit TRBD1. The length of the CDR3 is 15 residues. Germline CDR1 is SGDLS and CDR2 is YYNGEE. V was pared by 4 bases and J by 0 bases, with 6 bases of the junction left unmatched. CDR3 bases: TGTGCCAGCAGCCCCTGGGACAGCATGAACACTGAAGCTTTCTTT. Amino acids: CASSPWDSMNTEAFF.

The rearrangement uses TRBV5-8 and TRBJ2-2; TRBD2 is a possible D gene (7 bases). This CDR3 is built from 17 residues. Germline-derived CDR1 and CDR2 are SGHTS and YDEGEE. The V end lost 4 bases, the J end lost 6 bases, and 22 bases lay between the germline ends. CDR3 DNA: TGTGCCAGCAGCCCACCCGGACTAGGGGGGTTTGCCGGGGAGCTGTTTTTT. Translating gives CASSPPGLGGFAGELFF.

The rearrangement uses TRBV18 and TRBJ2-7; D remains ambiguous. The CDR3 contains 15 residues. The V end lost 6 bases, the J end lost 2 bases, and 17 bases lay between the germline ends. CDR1 is KGHSH, CDR2 LQKENI, per germline. CDR3 residues: CASSPDRSPTYEQYF. The CDR3 DNA reads as TGTGCCAGCTCCCCCGACCGGTCCCCAACCTACGAGCAGTACTTC.

The chain is built from TRBV2 and TRBJ1-6; D is undetermined. The CDR3 spans 14 residues. V was shortened by 3 bases and J by 10 bases, with 13 bases between the two germline ends. Germline V gene lookup returns CDR1 SNHLY and CDR2 FYNNEI. The CDR3 sequence: CASSDTDLESPLHF. DNA of the CDR3: TGTGCCAGCAGTGATACCGACTTAGAATCACCCCTCCACTTT.

CDR3 sequence: CASSPPGRATRDTQYF. The CDR3 nucleotides are TGTGCCAGCAGCCCCCCCGGGAGGGCGACTCGAGATACGCAGTATTTT. The chain combines TRBV7-9 with TRBJ2-3, with TRBD2 matching 8 bases. The J segment lost 5 bases and the V segment lost 5 bases, leaving 12 bases of the junction unmatched. The length of the CDR3 is 16 residues. Germline lookup yields CDR1 SEHNR and CDR2 FQNEAQ (reference sequence).

The chain uses TRBV7-3 and TRBJ2-1; possibly TRBD2 for D (5 bases). CDR3 length equals 14 residues. Trimming removed 2 bases from V and 7 bases from J, with 12 bases in between. Per the germline V gene, CDR1 is SGHTA and CDR2 is FQGTGA. The CDR3 coding sequence is TGTGCCAGCAGCTTATCCCGGGATGTTAATGAGCAGTTCTTC. Its protein is CASSLSRDVNEQFF.

This clone has a handful of counts. The chain joins TRBV11-2 to TRBJ1-5; D is possibly TRBD1 (5 bases). The V end lost 2 bases, the J end lost 1 base, and 9 bases lay between the germline ends. The germline gives CDR1 SGHAT, CDR2 FQNNGV. CDR3 size: 15 residues. In nucleotides, the CDR3 is TGTGCCAGCAGCTTAAGGGGATCAAGCAATCAGCCCCAGCATTTT. This codes for CASSLRGSSNQPQHF.

The gene calls are TRBV4-1 and TRBJ1-5; 7 bases align to TRBD1. The CDR3 has 17 amino acids. Germline CDR1 reads MGHRA; CDR2 reads YSYEKL. V was pared by 4 bases and J by 1 base, with 10 bases of the junction left unmatched. The CDR3 here is CASSPHPGGTSNQPQHF. CDR3 sequence (DNA): TGCGCCAGCAGCCCGCACCCAGGGGGGACGAGCAATCAGCCCCAGCATTTT.

The rearrangement joins TRBV27 to TRBJ1-2; D is perhaps TRBD1 (6 bases). Germline lookup yields CDR1 MNHEY and CDR2 SMNVEV (reference sequence). Deletions cut 6 bases from V and 4 bases from J, with 12 bases between. This CDR3 is built from 13 residues. The CDR3 region is CASRTTGSYGYTF. CDR3 coding DNA: TGTGCCAGCAGAACCACAGGGTCCTATGGCTACACCTTC.

The V call is TRBV27, the J call TRBJ2-7, with 11 bases matching TRBD2. Germline CDR1 and CDR2: MNHEY and SMNVEV (reference sequence). The CDR3 spans 16 residues. The V gene end was trimmed by 7 bases and the J gene end by 0 bases; junction bases not matched to a gene: 8. The CDR3 reads CASMLAGGSPSYEQYF. CDR3 sequence (DNA): TGTGCCAGCATGCTAGCGGGGGGATCGCCCTCCTACGAGCAGTACTTC.

V usage is TRBV29-1 and J usage is TRBJ2-5; D is unresolved. With 0 bases removed from V and 2 bases from J, the gap between germline ends came to 10 bases. The CDR3 spans 14 residues. CDR1 is SQVTM and CDR2 is ANQGSEA in the germline V gene. The CDR3 DNA follows: TGCAGCGTTGAAGAAGGTCTTCGACAAGAGACCCAGTACTTC. Its protein product is CSVEEGLRQETQYF. The full variable domain, rest sourced from reference TRBV29-1 and TRBJ2-5, is SAVISQKPSRDICQRGTSLTIQCQVDSQVTMMFWYRQQPGQSLTLIATANQGSEATYESGFVIDKFPISRPNLTFSTLTVSNMSPEDSSIYLCSVEEGLRQETQYFGPGTRLLVL.

V gene TRBV2 combines with J gene TRBJ1-2, with D tentatively TRBD1 (5 bases). V was clipped by 10 bases and J by 5 bases, with 14 bases between them. There are 12 residues in the CDR3. Germline values: CDR1 SNHLY, CDR2 FYNNEI. CDR3 protein: CAMGGGAYGYTF. CDR3 coding DNA: TGTGCCATGGGGGGAGGGGCTTATGGCTACACCTTC.

The rearrangement links TRBV27 to TRBJ1-5; D unclear. The V gene lost 2 bases and the J gene lost 1 base, with 9 bases spanning the gap. CDR3 size: 15 residues. Germline CDR1 reads MNHEY; CDR2 reads SMNVEV (reference sequence). CDR3 coding DNA: TGTGCCAGCAGTTTACGGGTGGGCAGCAATCAGCCCCAGCATTTT. Translated, it gives CASSLRVGSNQPQHF.

The chain carries TRBV7-9 and TRBJ2-5; D possibly corresponds to TRBD2 (6 bases). The CDR3 contains 18 residues. Trimming took 5 bases from V and 0 from J, leaving 22 bases between them. Germline V gives CDR1 SEHNR, CDR2 FQNEAQ (reference sequence). CDR3 bases: TGTGCCAGCAGCACTAGCTCCGGGACTCCTCAACACCAAGAGACCCAGTACTTC. Translation: CASSTSSGTPQHQETQYF.

The V gene is TRBV4-1, the J gene TRBJ2-1; TRBD2 matches at 12 bases. The V gene's germline CDR1 is MGHRA and CDR2 YSYEKL. V shed 0 bases, J shed 9 bases, and the junction held 6 bases outside the gene matches. This CDR3 has 16 residues. The CDR3 reads CASSQEFASGRGEQFF. The CDR3 coding sequence is TGCGCCAGCAGCCAAGAATTCGCTAGCGGGAGGGGTGAGCAGTTCTTC.

The chain uses TRBV5-1 and TRBJ2-7; no clear D gene. Germline-derived CDR1 and CDR2 are SGHRS and YFSETQ. There are 13 residues in the CDR3. The V and J ends lost 0 bases and 5 bases respectively, with 9 bases between them. CDR3 residues: CASSLEGSNEQYF. Written as DNA, the CDR3 is TGCGCCAGCAGCTTGGAAGGTAGTAACGAGCAGTACTTC. The full variable domain, rest sourced from reference TRBV5-1 and TRBJ2-7, is KAGVTQTPRYLIKTRGQQVTLSCSPISGHRSVSWYQQTPGQGLQFLFEYFSETQRNKGNFPGRFSGRQFSNSRSEMNVSTLELGDSALYLCASSLEGSNEQYFGPGTRLTVT.

The chain employs TRBV27 and TRBJ2-7, with D unresolved. The CDR3 contains 13 residues. The V end was cut by 2 bases, the J end by 1 base, with 6 bases between. The V gene's germline CDR1 is MNHEY and CDR2 SMNVEV (reference sequence). This CDR3 reads CASSLGQSYEQYF. As DNA, the CDR3 is TGTGCCAGCAGTTTAGGCCAGTCCTACGAGCAGTACTTC.

The V gene is TRBV5-1, the J gene TRBJ1-1; 11 bases match TRBD1. V was pared by 4 bases and J by 4 bases, with 3 bases of the junction left unmatched. There are 14 residues in the CDR3. Germline V gene lookup returns CDR1 SGHRS and CDR2 YFSETQ. The CDR3 sequence: CASSPGTGGTEAFF. CDR3 DNA: TGCGCCAGCAGCCCAGGGACAGGGGGCACTGAAGCTTTCTTT.

The rearrangement uses TRBV14 and TRBJ2-1, with a weak D call TRBD2 (5 bases). V lost 5 bases, J lost 4 bases, and 9 bases lay in between. CDR3 size: 13 residues. From germline, CDR1 is SGHDN and CDR2 FVKESK. CDR3 in DNA: TGTGCCAGCAGCGTGGGCGGGTACAATGAGCAGTTCTTC. Translated, it gives CASSVGGYNEQFF.